The next 11 T cell receptor beta chains were all read from a single sample in a study of cytomegalovirus exposure and HLA in healthy donors. PCR amplification relied on 60 Vbeta primers (plus 13 Jbeta primers). The protocol was immunoSEQ multiplex PCR, while the TCRdb copy is restricted to in-frame clones and leaves out a portion. The sample shows roughly 140,000 clones, roughly 80% of them seen only once. Material for sequencing was PBMCs. All receptors derive from a woman in her thirties or forties in good health and CMV-seropositive.

The V gene is TRBV28, the J gene TRBJ2-1; 13 nucleotides align to TRBD2. The CDR3 contains 17 residues. V was clipped by 4 bases and J by 8 bases; unmatched bases: 11. The germline gives CDR1 MDHEN, CDR2 SYDVKM. The CDR3 DNA follows: TGTGCCAGCAGTTCGTCCGGGACTAGCGGGAAAGTGGATGAGCAGTTCTTC. It specifies CASSSSGTSGKVDEQFF.

The V and J genes are TRBV27 and TRBJ2-1; tentative D call: TRBD2 (5 bases). The germline V and J ends were trimmed by 2 bases and 6 bases, with 11 bases remaining between them. The germline V gene encodes CDR1 MNHEY and CDR2 SMNVEV (reference sequence). This CDR3 contains 14 residues. CDR3 bases: TGTGCCAGCAGTTTAAGAGGGTTGGGCAATGAGCAGTTCTTC. This encodes CASSLRGLGNEQFF.

This rearrangement joins TRBV9 to TRBJ2-7; 10 bases match TRBD1. The CDR3 loop spans 15 amino acids. Trimming cost V 4 bases and J 3 bases; bases outside gene matches: 7. Germline-derived CDR1 and CDR2 are SGDLS and YYNGEE. The CDR3 coding sequence is TGTGCCAGCAGCTCCGGGACAGGGGCTTTCTACGAGCAGTACTTC. It yields the protein CASSSGTGAFYEQYF.

The V call is TRBV7-3, the J call TRBJ2-3, with TRBD2 matching 7 bases. The CDR3 has 16 residues. CDR1 is SGHTA and CDR2 is FQGTGA in the germline V gene. V dropped 6 bases and J dropped 1; count of bases not matched to a gene: 10. CDR3 DNA: TGTGCCAGCAGGACAATGGAGCGGGATCGCACAGATACGCAGTATTTT. Its protein is CASRTMERDRTDTQYF. The full variable domain, completed using reference TRBV7-3 and TRBJ2-3, is GAGVSQTPSNKVTEKGKYVELRCDPISGHTALYWYRQSLGQGPEFLIYFQGTGAADDSGLPNDRFFAVRPEGSVSTLKIQRTERGDSAVYLCASRTMERDRTDTQYFGPGTRLTVL.

This rearrangement joins TRBV2 to TRBJ1-1; D may be TRBD1 (6 bases). Germline V lookup: CDR1 SNHLY, CDR2 FYNNEI. The ends were cut back, 0 bases at V and 1 base at J, with 9 bases in the middle. This CDR3 has 15 amino acids. The DNA of the CDR3 is TGTGCCAGCAGTGAAGCAGAACAGGGGAACACTGAAGCTTTCTTT. Amino acids: CASSEAEQGNTEAFF.

The chain joins TRBV28 to TRBJ1-5, with D tentatively TRBD1 (5 bases). Germline V gene data show CDR1 as MDHEN and CDR2 as SYDVKM. The CDR3 has 11 amino acids. V lost 6 bases and J 8 bases, leaving 8 bases between the germline ends. The CDR3 region is CASSDSEPQHF. CDR3 bases: TGTGCCAGCAGCGACAGTGAGCCCCAGCATTTT.

This clone was recorded only once. This chain links TRBV15 with TRBJ2-5; D is ambiguous. The germline gives CDR1 LNHNV, CDR2 YYDKDF (reference sequence). The CDR3 length is 13 residues. Between the trimmed V and J ends, which lost 0 bases and 5 bases, there was a span of 7 bases. The DNA of the CDR3 is TGTGCCACCAGCAGAGATAGCTTGGAGACCCAGTACTTC. Protein: CATSRDSLETQYF.

V is TRBV6-5 and J is TRBJ1-2; TRBD1 agrees at 9 bases. There are 13 residues in the CDR3. V gave up 8 bases and J gave up 7 bases; unmatched junction bases: 8. Germline CDR1 is MNHEY and CDR2 is SVGAGI. The CDR3 is CASRETGGSGYTF. The CDR3 bases are TGTGCCAGCCGGGAAACAGGGGGCTCTGGCTACACCTTC.

The V gene is TRBV7-3, the J gene TRBJ1-1; D uncertain. The CDR3 covers 13 residues. Trimming took 4 bases from V and 4 from J, leaving 10 bases between them. Per germline, CDR1 SGHTA and CDR2 FQGTGA. CDR3 sequence (DNA): TGTGCCAGCAGCTCAAACCCGGGCACTGAAGCTTTCTTT. This translates into CASSSNPGTEAFF. The variable domain in full, completed from reference TRBV7-3 and TRBJ1-1, reads GAGVSQTPSNKVTEKGKYVELRCDPISGHTALYWYRQSLGQGPEFLIYFQGTGAADDSGLPNDRFFAVRPEGSVSTLKIQRTERGDSAVYLCASSSNPGTEAFFGQGTRLTVV.

The chain recombines TRBV4-1 with TRBJ1-6; TRBD1 agrees at 12 bases. The CDR3 spans 17 residues. The germline V gene has CDR1 MGHRA and CDR2 YSYEKL. V lost 1 base, J lost 6 bases, and 4 bases stayed unmatched. As DNA, the CDR3 is TGCGCCAGCAGCCAAGTGGGGACAGGGGGCGGTAATTCACCCCTCCACTTT. Protein product: CASSQVGTGGGNSPLHF.

The chain recombines TRBV5-1 with TRBJ1-1; tentative D call: TRBD1 (5 bases). The germline gives CDR1 SGHRS, CDR2 YFSETQ. The CDR3 has 13 residues. V lost 4 bases and J 3 bases, leaving 10 bases between the germline ends. The CDR3 DNA is TGCGCCAGCAGCAGGACCAGGGACACTGAAGCTTTCTTT. Translation: CASSRTRDTEAFF.